The 29 T cell receptor beta chains below all came from one sample that was sequenced in a study of blood T cells in healthy people across ages. Together with a sample-barcoded 5' primer, a J-beta primer mix was included in a second PCR lasting roughly 7 to 11 cycles. TCRdb redid the calling of the 5' RACE reads with MiXCR, one entry per CDR3 protein. The sample consists of around 1,800,000 distinct CDR3 sequences, 30% to 40% of them appearing once. Source material: blood. Receptor source: a human donor in good health.

The chain uses TRBV5-1 and TRBJ2-1; D is ambiguous. The germline V gene encodes CDR1 SGHRS and CDR2 YFSETQ. CDR3 length: 14 residues. V was clipped by 9 bases and J by 4 bases, with 17 bases between them. This CDR3 reads CATSRQSFYNEQFF. The CDR3, as DNA: TGCGCCACCTCTCGGCAGTCCTTTTACAATGAGCAGTTCTTC.

V is TRBV29-1 and J is TRBJ1-1; no clear D gene. The CDR3 contains 12 residues. Germline loops: CDR1 SQVTM, CDR2 ANQGSEA. The ends were cut back, 7 bases at V and 3 bases at J, with 12 bases in the middle. The CDR3 coding sequence is TGCAGCGCCTTTCAACCGGACACTGAAGCTTTCTTT. Its translation: CSAFQPDTEAFF.

The chain employs TRBV12-3 or TRBV12-4 and TRBJ2-3, with a tentative D call TRBD2 (6 bases). The CDR3 is made up of 15 amino acids. Trimming removed 2 bases from V and 2 bases from J, with 11 bases in between. CDR3 protein: CASSLKGLNTDTQYF. The CDR3 region has the DNA TGTGCCAGCAGTTTAAAGGGACTCAACACAGATACGCAGTATTTT.

This clonotype was counted only a few times. This chain connects TRBV5-6 to TRBJ1-2, with D perhaps matching TRBD1 (5 bases). CDR3 length: 14 amino acids. From germline, CDR1 is SGHDT and CDR2 YYEEEE. V lost 1 base, J lost 8 bases, and 15 bases lay in between. Here the CDR3 reads CASSLRGALGGYTF. In DNA, the CDR3 is TGTGCCAGCAGCTTGAGAGGGGCCCTAGGGGGCTACACCTTC.

This clonotype showed up just once. Compared with germline, one end of the junction differs, possibly owing to a read error. The chain employs TRBV7-3 and TRBJ2-1; 8 nucleotides line up with TRBD2. Germline values: CDR1 SGHTA, CDR2 FQGTGA. There are 15 residues in the CDR3. CDR3 amino acids: CASSISGGPYSEQFF. CDR3 DNA: TGTGCCAGCAGCATCAGCGGGGGACCTTACAGTGAGCAGTTCTTC.

This clonotype came up a few times. The V call is TRBV2, the J call TRBJ2-2, with D perhaps TRBD2 (7 bases). This CDR3 is 15 amino acids long. Germline CDR1 SNHLY, CDR2 FYNNEI. V lost 4 bases, J lost 6 bases, and 15 bases lay in between. The CDR3 region has the DNA TGTGCCAGCAGTGGTAGGGGGGGGCCTTCCGGGGAGCTGTTTTTT. Translation gives CASSGRGGPSGELFF.

The gene calls are TRBV4-3 and TRBJ2-1; TRBD1 matches at 11 bases. V shed 1 base, J shed 11 bases, and the junction held 10 bases outside the gene matches. Per germline, CDR1 LGHNA and CDR2 YSLEER. This CDR3 is built from 16 residues. This CDR3 is CASSQVGGQGAGKQFF. CDR3 in DNA: TGCGCCAGCAGCCAAGTCGGAGGACAGGGGGCCGGTAAGCAGTTCTTC.

The genes are TRBV6-2 or TRBV6-3 and TRBJ2-1, with TRBD1 matching over 8 bases. The CDR3 consists of 16 residues. The junction had 7 bases not matched to a gene; V was cut back by 6 bases and J by 0 bases. The germline gives CDR1 MNHEY, CDR2 SVGEGT. The CDR3 here is CASRRQGLSSYNEQFF. CDR3 DNA sequence: TGTGCCAGCAGGAGACAGGGGCTGAGCTCCTACAATGAGCAGTTCTTC.

This sequence joins TRBV27 and TRBJ2-6; D not certain. This CDR3 spans 17 amino acids. Germline values: CDR1 MNHEY, CDR2 SMNVEV (reference sequence). Trimming cost V 6 bases and J 2 bases, with 17 bases left between them. The CDR3 loop reads CASSSTRIGAGANVLTF. In DNA, the CDR3 is TGTGCCAGCAGCTCCACCAGAATTGGGGCTGGGGCCAACGTCCTGACTTTC.

The chain employs TRBV7-2 and TRBJ1-1; 8 bases agree with TRBD1. The CDR3 contains 15 residues. Germline V lookup: CDR1 SGHTA, CDR2 FQGNSA. Trimming at V came to 4 bases and at J to 0 bases, leaving 4 bases not matched to a gene. The CDR3 region is CASSSRGPLNTEAFF. The CDR3 nucleotides read TGTGCCAGCAGCTCCAGGGGGCCGTTGAACACTGAAGCTTTCTTT.

About this clonotype: The junction differs from germline at one of its ends, possibly a read error. The chain employs TRBV5-1 and TRBJ2-7; 9 bases fit TRBD2. The CDR3 contains 15 residues. Germline CDR1 SGHRS, CDR2 YFSETQ. The CDR3, as DNA: TGCGCCAGCGGCTTTAGCGGGGGCGTGCTCGGGGAGCAGTACTTC. Translation: CASGFSGGVLGEQYF.

The rearrangement joins TRBV9 to TRBJ2-5; tentatively, D is TRBD1 or TRBD2 (5 bases each). Germline V gene lookup returns CDR1 SGDLS and CDR2 YYNGEE. V was clipped by 2 bases and J by 0 bases, with 14 bases between them. There are 16 residues in the CDR3. This CDR3 is CASSVGLAGYQETQYF. The CDR3 DNA sequence: TGTGCCAGCAGCGTGGGCCTAGCAGGGTACCAAGAGACCCAGTACTTC.

This clonotype was counted between two and nine times. The chain joins TRBV30 to TRBJ2-4; no definite D call. This CDR3 has 12 amino acids. Deletions cut 3 bases from V and 15 bases from J, with 18 bases between. The V gene's germline CDR1 is GTSNPN and CDR2 SVGIG (reference sequence). The CDR3 sequence is CAWSPGPESWYF. The CDR3 nucleotides read TGTGCCTGGAGCCCCGGCCCTGAGAGCTGGTACTTC.

The genes are TRBV6-1 and TRBJ2-4; 7 bases map to TRBD2. The J segment lost 13 bases and the V segment lost 1 base, leaving 10 bases of the junction unmatched. Germline V CDR1 and CDR2: MNHNS, SASEGT. The CDR3 spans 14 residues. CDR3 DNA sequence: TGTGCCAGCAGTGAAGGTGGGGGGGGGTACGAACAGTACTTC. This sequence encodes CASSEGGGGYEQYF.

Worth noting for this clonotype: A read error may account for a junction end that differs from germline. The rearrangement links TRBV7-3 to TRBJ1-2, with 9 bases identical to TRBD1. Germline V lookup: CDR1 SGHTA, CDR2 FQGTGA. The CDR3 is 15 residues long. This CDR3 is CAGSPYIGTGYGYTF. In DNA, the CDR3 is TGTGCCGGCAGCCCCTACATCGGGACAGGGTATGGCTACACCTTC.

With respect to this clonotype: Germline is not matched at one junction end, which may reflect a read error. The rearrangement joins TRBV20-1 to TRBJ2-3, with D possibly matching TRBD2 (7 bases). This CDR3 comprises 13 residues. Germline V lookup: CDR1 DFQATT, CDR2 SNEGSKA (reference sequence). The CDR3 nucleotides are TGCAGTGCTGGGGGGGCAGGCACAGGTACGCAGTATTTT. Residues: CSAGGAGTGTQYF.

This clonotype has a count of ten or more. The CDR3 loop is CASSEQRGGTDTQYF. The CDR3 DNA sequence: TGTGCCAGCAGTGAACAGCGGGGGGGAACAGATACGCAGTATTTT. V and J are TRBV6-4 and TRBJ2-3; 10 nucleotides agree with TRBD2. CDR1 and CDR2 from the germline V gene are MRHNA and SNTAGT. This CDR3 comprises 15 residues. V gave up 3 bases and J gave up 3 bases; unmatched junction bases: 3.

The CDR3 nucleotides read TGTGCCACCAGTGATTCCACTACAGGGGATCGTGGTGAAGCTTTCTTT. This encodes CATSDSTTGDRGEAFF. The chain has TRBV24-1 and TRBJ1-1; 7 bases are a match to TRBD1. This CDR3 spans 16 amino acids. Trimming cost V 2 bases and J 7 bases; bases outside gene matches: 12. Per germline, CDR1 KGHDR and CDR2 SFDVKD.

This clonotype turned up a few times. This rearrangement joins TRBV20-1 to TRBJ2-7, with 7 bases lining up with TRBD1. CDR1 DFQATT and CDR2 SNEGSKA come from the germline V gene (reference sequence). Trimming cost V 0 bases and J 2 bases; bases outside gene matches: 7. This CDR3 comprises 15 residues. The CDR3 bases are TGCAGTGCTAGAGATCCCCCCGGGACAGCCTACGAGCAGTACTTC. Translation gives CSARDPPGTAYEQYF.

This clonotype has a handful of counts. The chain uses TRBV12-3 or TRBV12-4 and TRBJ1-3, with TRBD1 as a possible D gene (5 bases). This CDR3 spans 17 amino acids. The V end lost 2 bases, the J end lost 4 bases, and 18 bases lay between the germline ends. Here the CDR3 DNA reads TGTGCCAGCAGTTTATTACTTGGGACCCATGAGGGAAACACCATATATTTT. This encodes CASSLLLGTHEGNTIYF.

This clonotype was picked up many times. The chain combines TRBV14 with TRBJ2-5; no reliable D call. The CDR3 consists of 13 residues. The ends were cut back, 1 base at V and 4 bases at J, with 7 bases in the middle. Germline V gene data show CDR1 as SGHDN and CDR2 as FVKESK. CDR3 protein: CASSQVWGETQYF. The CDR3 nucleotides are TGTGCCAGCAGCCAAGTTTGGGGAGAGACCCAGTACTTC.

The chain uses TRBV12-3 or TRBV12-4 and TRBJ1-2, with 7 bases matching TRBD1. CDR3 length: 13 amino acids. V lost 3 bases, J lost 7 bases, and 5 bases stayed unmatched. DNA for the CDR3: TGTGCCAGCAGTTTTCAGGGGGTTTTTGGCTACACCTTC. This sequence encodes CASSFQGVFGYTF.

The CDR3 loop reads CSALDRIREKLFF. CDR3 DNA: TGCAGTGCACTAGACAGGATCCGAGAAAAACTGTTTTTT. This chain connects TRBV20-1 to TRBJ1-4; D perhaps matches TRBD1 (6 bases). This CDR3 has 13 amino acids. Germline assignment: CDR1 DFQATT and CDR2 SNEGSKA (reference sequence). The ends were cut back, 6 bases at V and 8 bases at J, with 16 bases in the middle.

The chain uses TRBV12-3 or TRBV12-4 and TRBJ2-5; the D gene is possibly TRBD2 (6 bases). Trimming took 4 bases from V and 7 from J, leaving 19 bases between them. The CDR3 contains 15 residues. DNA of the CDR3: TGTGCCAGCAGTTCCCGCGTGGCGGGGTTAAGGACCCAGTACTTC. It translates to CASSSRVAGLRTQYF.

The chain uses TRBV4-3 and TRBJ1-1, with D unclear. V was shortened by 2 bases and J by 1 base, with 17 bases between the two germline ends. The CDR3 extends over 17 amino acids. The germline V gene has CDR1 LGHNA and CDR2 YSLEER. The CDR3 protein is CASSQHQVLEGNTEAFF. The CDR3, as DNA: TGCGCCAGCAGCCAACACCAGGTCTTGGAGGGGAACACTGAAGCTTTCTTT.

This clonotype has a handful of counts. The chain recombines TRBV6-1 with TRBJ2-7; D possibly matches TRBD1 or TRBD2 (6 bases each). Germline loops: CDR1 MNHNS, CDR2 SASEGT. The CDR3 runs to 14 residues. V was cut by 2 bases and J by 1 base, with 9 bases left in between. The CDR3 region is CASSERGDSYEQYF. CDR3 coding DNA: TGTGCCAGCAGTGAAAGGGGGGATTCCTACGAGCAGTACTTC.

As for this clonotype: This could be a read error, since a much larger clone is one nucleotide away. V and J are TRBV24-1 and TRBJ2-7; tentatively, D is TRBD2 (6 bases). Judging by the DNA end, TRBJ2-4 fits better; the J call may be wrong. Per germline, CDR1 KGHDR and CDR2 SFDVKD. The CDR3 length is 15 residues. CDR3 sequence: CAASDRRDSGNIQYF. CDR3 DNA sequence: TGTGCCGCCAGTGACCGTAGGGACTCAGGAAACATTCAGTACTTC.

This clonotype has a handful of counts. The chain has TRBV15 and TRBJ2-1; D is possibly TRBD2 (6 bases). Trimming shortened V by 1 base and J by 6 bases, and 16 bases separated the two germline ends. Germline lookup yields CDR1 LNHNV and CDR2 YYDKDF (reference sequence). The CDR3 has 16 residues. The CDR3, as DNA: TGTGCCACCAGCAGAGGTAGACTAGTCGCAGGCAATGAGCAGTTCTTC. It encodes CATSRGRLVAGNEQFF.

This clonotype was counted at least ten times. This chain links TRBV20-1 with TRBJ2-1; 7 positions match TRBD2. Germline V lookup: CDR1 DFQATT, CDR2 SNEGSKA (reference sequence). V lost 0 bases to trimming and J lost 1 base; unmatched junction nucleotides: 6. This CDR3 spans 16 amino acids. This chain's CDR3 is CSARDPAGLSYNEQFF. The CDR3 DNA follows: TGCAGTGCTAGAGATCCAGCGGGGCTTTCCTACAATGAGCAGTTCTTC.